The 7 T cell receptor beta chains reported below all come from one sample, sequenced in a study of OX40 agonist ivuxolimab in advanced cancers. Produced via immunoSEQ multiplex PCR; TCRdb's table is partial and in-frame only. The sample lists 10,000 to 15,000 clones; about 81% were seen once. The sample in question was CD4+ or CD8+ T cells sorted from blood, obtained in a trial of the OX40 agonist ivuxolimab. The receptors were sampled from an adult with an advanced solid tumor such as melanoma, head and neck, liver or kidney cancer.

This chain joins TRBV4-2 and TRBJ2-7; 7 bases line up with TRBD2. V lost 5 bases, J lost 0 bases, and 19 bases stayed unmatched. The CDR3 loop spans 19 amino acids. Germline lookup yields CDR1 LGHNA and CDR2 YNFKEQ. CDR3 DNA: TGTGCCAGCAGCGGCCTGGGGGGGGGAATCTCACCCTACTCCTACGAGCAGTACTTC. Translation gives CASSGLGGGISPYSYEQYF.

The gene calls are TRBV6-6 and TRBJ1-5; D uncertain. CDR3 length: 13 amino acids. Trimming removed 2 bases from V and 1 base from J, with 3 bases in between. The germline gives CDR1 MNHNY, CDR2 SVGAGI (reference sequence). As DNA, the CDR3 is TGTGCCAGCAGTTACCAGAGCAATCAGCCCCAGCATTTT. It yields the protein CASSYQSNQPQHF.

This clone occurred once. This chain connects TRBV6-6 to TRBJ2-2, with D maybe TRBD1 (5 bases). Trimming removed 6 bases from V and 5 bases from J, with 13 bases in between. This CDR3 is 14 amino acids long. Per germline, CDR1 MNHNY and CDR2 SVGAGI (reference sequence). CDR3 sequence reads: CASSEQVYTGELFF. In nucleotides, the CDR3 is TGTGCCAGCAGCGAACAGGTGTATACCGGGGAGCTGTTTTTT.

The chain joins TRBV6-5 to TRBJ2-1, with 11 bases fitting TRBD2. CDR1 is MNHEY, CDR2 SVGAGI, per germline. The CDR3 runs 16 residues. The trim removed 2 bases at V and 10 bases at J, leaving 10 bases unmatched. The CDR3, as DNA: TGTGCCAGCAGTTACGGAGCTAGCGGGGGGCTAAAGGAGCAGTTCTTC. This codes for CASSYGASGGLKEQFF.

The rearrangement joins TRBV28 to TRBJ1-2, with D possibly matching TRBD1 (6 bases). Per germline, CDR1 MDHEN and CDR2 SYDVKM. V dropped 2 bases and J dropped 4 bases, with 14 bases sitting between them. The length of the CDR3 is 15 residues. The chain's CDR3 is CASSLLTTGRYGYTF. The CDR3 region has the DNA TGTGCCAGCAGTTTACTGACGACAGGACGCTATGGCTACACCTTC.

This clone was detected once. One end of the junction fails to match germline, which may point to a read error. The chain uses TRBV29-1 and TRBJ1-2; TRBD1 matches at 11 bases. Germline V gene sequence: CDR1 SQVTM, CDR2 ANQGSEA. The CDR3 totals 14 residues. The CDR3 loop reads CSVEGDRGEYGYTF. CDR3 nucleotides: TGCAGCGTCGAAGGGGACAGGGGGGAGTATGGCTACACCTTC.

By sample share, this clone is large (0.1 to 1%). The chain carries TRBV11-2 and TRBJ2-7; 11 nucleotides line up with TRBD1. After removal of 0 bases from V and 3 bases from J, the junction contained 1 base not matched to a gene. The CDR3 is 15 amino acids. The germline V gene has CDR1 SGHAT and CDR2 FQNNGV. The CDR3 nucleotides are TGTGCCAGCAGCTTAGATGGGACAGGGGGCTACGAGCAGTACTTC. Protein: CASSLDGTGGYEQYF.